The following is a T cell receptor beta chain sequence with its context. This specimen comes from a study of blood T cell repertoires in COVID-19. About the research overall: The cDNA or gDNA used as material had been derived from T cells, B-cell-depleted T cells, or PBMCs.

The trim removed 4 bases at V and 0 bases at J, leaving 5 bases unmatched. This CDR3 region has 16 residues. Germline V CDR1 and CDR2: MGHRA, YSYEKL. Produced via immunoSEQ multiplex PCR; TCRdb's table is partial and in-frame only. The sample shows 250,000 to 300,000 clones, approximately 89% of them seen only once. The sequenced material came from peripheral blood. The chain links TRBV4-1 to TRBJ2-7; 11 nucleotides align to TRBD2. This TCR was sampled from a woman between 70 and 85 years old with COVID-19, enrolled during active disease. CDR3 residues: CASSRGLAVTSYEQYF. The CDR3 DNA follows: TGCGCCAGCAGCCGGGGACTAGCGGTCACCTCCTACGAGCAGTACTTC.